This record looks at one T cell receptor (beta chain) sequence and its context. The data were taken from a study of blood T cell repertoires in COVID-19. About the research overall: Acute-phase and convalescent COVID-19 samples originated in the United States, Italy and Spain. From T cells, B-cell-depleted T cells, or PBMCs came the material, which was cDNA or gDNA.

Authors' data handling: Amplifying reference gene primers gave estimates of nucleated cell counts. Libraries were prepared by immunoSEQ multiplex PCR; TCRdb keeps only in-frame clonotypes and omits some of them. V, J and clone size are those of that table, while D and trimming were read from the DNA. The sample yields under 150,000 clones, 81% seen once. V lost 3 bases to trimming and J lost 10 bases, with 12 bases between them. The CDR3 spans 12 residues. Germline V CDR1 and CDR2: LGHDT, YNNKEL (reference sequence). Sequences were obtained from peripheral blood. This chain links TRBV3-1 (or the pseudogene TRBV3-2) with TRBJ1-1, with TRBD1 as a possible D gene (6 bases). This clonotype was sampled from a woman aged 55-70 years with active or convalescent COVID-19. This CDR3 reads CASSQTQGRAFF. CDR3 bases: TGTGCCAGCAGCCAGACCCAGGGGAGAGCTTTCTTT.